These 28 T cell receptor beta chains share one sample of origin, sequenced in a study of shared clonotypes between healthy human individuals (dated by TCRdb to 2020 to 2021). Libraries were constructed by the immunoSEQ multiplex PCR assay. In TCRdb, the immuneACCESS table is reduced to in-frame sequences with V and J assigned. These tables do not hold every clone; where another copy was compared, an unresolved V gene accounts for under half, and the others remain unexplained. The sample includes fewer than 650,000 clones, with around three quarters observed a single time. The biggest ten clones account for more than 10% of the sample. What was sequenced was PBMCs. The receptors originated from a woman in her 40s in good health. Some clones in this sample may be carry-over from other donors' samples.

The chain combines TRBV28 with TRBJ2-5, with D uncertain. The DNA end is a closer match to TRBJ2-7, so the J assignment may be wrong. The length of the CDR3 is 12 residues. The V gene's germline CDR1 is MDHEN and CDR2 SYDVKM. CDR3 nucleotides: TGTGCCAGCAGTTCGAACTTATACGAGCAGTACTTC. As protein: CASSSNLYEQYF.

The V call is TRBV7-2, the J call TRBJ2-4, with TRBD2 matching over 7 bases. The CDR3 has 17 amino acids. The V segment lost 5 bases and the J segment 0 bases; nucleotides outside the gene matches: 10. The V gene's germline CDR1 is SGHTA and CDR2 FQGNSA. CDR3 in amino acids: CASSPGTTLLAKNIQYF. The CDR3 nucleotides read TGTGCCAGCAGCCCGGGGACTACCCTCTTAGCCAAAAACATTCAGTACTTC.

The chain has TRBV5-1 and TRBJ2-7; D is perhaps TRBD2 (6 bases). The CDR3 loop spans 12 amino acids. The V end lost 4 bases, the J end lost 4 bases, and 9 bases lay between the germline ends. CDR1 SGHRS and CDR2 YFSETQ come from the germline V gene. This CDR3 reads CASSPEGYEQYF. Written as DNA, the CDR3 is TGCGCCAGCAGCCCGGAGGGGTACGAGCAGTACTTC.

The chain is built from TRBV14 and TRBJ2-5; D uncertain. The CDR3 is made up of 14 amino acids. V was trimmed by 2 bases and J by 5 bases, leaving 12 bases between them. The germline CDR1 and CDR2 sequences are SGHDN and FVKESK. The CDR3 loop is CASSQIVMRETQYF. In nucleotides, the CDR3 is TGTGCCAGCAGCCAAATCGTTATGAGGGAGACCCAGTACTTC.

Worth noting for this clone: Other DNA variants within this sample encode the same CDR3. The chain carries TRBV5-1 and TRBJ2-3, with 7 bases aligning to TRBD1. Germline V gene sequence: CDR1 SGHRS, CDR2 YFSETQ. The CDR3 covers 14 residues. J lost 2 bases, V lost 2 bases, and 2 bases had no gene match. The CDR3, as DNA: TGCGCCAGCAGCTTAGGACAGGACACAGATACGCAGTATTTT. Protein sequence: CASSLGQDTDTQYF.

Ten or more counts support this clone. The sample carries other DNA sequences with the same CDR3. CDR3 bases: TGTGCCACCCGAAGACAGTCGCGGGCTAACTATGGCTACACCTTC. Translation gives CATRRQSRANYGYTF. The V gene is TRBV5-6, the J gene TRBJ1-2; weak D call: TRBD1 (5 bases). CDR1 is SGHDT and CDR2 is YYEEEE in the germline V gene. The CDR3 contains 15 residues. V was clipped by 9 bases and J by 0 bases, with 18 bases between them.

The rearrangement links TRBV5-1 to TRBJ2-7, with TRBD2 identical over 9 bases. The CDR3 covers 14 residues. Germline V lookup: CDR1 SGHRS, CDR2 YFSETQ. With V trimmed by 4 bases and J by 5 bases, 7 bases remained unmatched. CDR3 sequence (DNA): TGCGCCAGCAGCCTCGGGACTAGCTTCGACGAGCAGTACTTC. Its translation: CASSLGTSFDEQYF. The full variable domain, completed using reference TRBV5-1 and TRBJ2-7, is KAGVTQTPRYLIKTRGQQVTLSCSPISGHRSVSWYQQTPGQGLQFLFEYFSETQRNKGNFPGRFSGRQFSNSRSEMNVSTLELGDSALYLCASSLGTSFDEQYFGPGTRLTVT.

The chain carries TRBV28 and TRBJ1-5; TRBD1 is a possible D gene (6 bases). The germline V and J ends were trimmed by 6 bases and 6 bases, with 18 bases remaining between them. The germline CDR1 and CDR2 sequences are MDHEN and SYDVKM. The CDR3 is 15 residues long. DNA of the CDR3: TGTGCCAGCAGCCAGGGGATTGGGTTTTTTCAGCCCCAGCATTTT. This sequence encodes CASSQGIGFFQPQHF.

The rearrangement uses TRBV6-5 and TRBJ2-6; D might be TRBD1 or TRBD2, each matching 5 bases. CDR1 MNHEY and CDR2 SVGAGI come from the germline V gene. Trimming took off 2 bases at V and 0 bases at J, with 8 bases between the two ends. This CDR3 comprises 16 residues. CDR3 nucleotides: TGTGCCAGCAGTTACCGAGGGGTCTCTGGGGCCAACGTCCTGACTTTC. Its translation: CASSYRGVSGANVLTF.

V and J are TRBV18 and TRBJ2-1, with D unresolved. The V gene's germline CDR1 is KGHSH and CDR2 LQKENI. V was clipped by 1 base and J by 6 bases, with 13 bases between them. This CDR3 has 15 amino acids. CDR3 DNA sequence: TGTGCCAGCTCACCACGGTCTAGTCCCATCAATGAGCAGTTCTTC. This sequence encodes CASSPRSSPINEQFF.

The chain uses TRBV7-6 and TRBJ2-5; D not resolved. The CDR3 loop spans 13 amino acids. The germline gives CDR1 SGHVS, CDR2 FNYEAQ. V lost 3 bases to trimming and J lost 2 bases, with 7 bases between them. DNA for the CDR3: TGTGCCAGCAGCTTCCTCGGGCAAGAGACCCAGTACTTC. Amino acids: CASSFLGQETQYF. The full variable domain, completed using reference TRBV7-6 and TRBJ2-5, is GAGVSQSPRYKVTKRGQDVALRCDPISGHVSLYWYRQALGQGPEFLTYFNYEAQQDKSGLPNDRFSAERPEGSISTLTIQRTEQRDSAMYRCASSFLGQETQYFGPGTRLLVL.

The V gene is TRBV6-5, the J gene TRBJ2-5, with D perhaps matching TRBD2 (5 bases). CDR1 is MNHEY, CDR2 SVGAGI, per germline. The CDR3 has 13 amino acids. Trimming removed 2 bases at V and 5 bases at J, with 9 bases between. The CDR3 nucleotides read TGTGCCAGCAGTTACCCTAGCTGGGAGACCCAGTACTTC. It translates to CASSYPSWETQYF.

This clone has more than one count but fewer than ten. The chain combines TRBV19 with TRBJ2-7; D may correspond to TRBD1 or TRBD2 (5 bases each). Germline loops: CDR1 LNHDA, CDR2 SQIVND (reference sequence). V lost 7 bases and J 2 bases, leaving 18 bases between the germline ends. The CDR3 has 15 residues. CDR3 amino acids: CASKFGAVGTYEQYF. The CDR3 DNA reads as TGTGCCAGTAAATTCGGGGCAGTCGGTACCTACGAGCAGTACTTC.

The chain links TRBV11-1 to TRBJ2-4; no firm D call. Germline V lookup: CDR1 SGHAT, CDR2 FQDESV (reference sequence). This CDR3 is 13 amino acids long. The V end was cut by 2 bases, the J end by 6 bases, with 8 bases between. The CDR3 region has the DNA TGTGCCAGCAGCTTATTATCGGGAAACATTCAGTACTTC. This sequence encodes CASSLLSGNIQYF.

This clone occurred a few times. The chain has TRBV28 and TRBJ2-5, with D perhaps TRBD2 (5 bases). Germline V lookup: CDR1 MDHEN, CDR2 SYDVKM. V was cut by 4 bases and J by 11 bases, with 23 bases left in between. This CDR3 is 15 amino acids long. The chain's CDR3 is CASSSSSLVYEPQYF. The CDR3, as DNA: TGTGCCAGCAGTTCCTCCTCACTAGTGTACGAGCCGCAGTACTTC.

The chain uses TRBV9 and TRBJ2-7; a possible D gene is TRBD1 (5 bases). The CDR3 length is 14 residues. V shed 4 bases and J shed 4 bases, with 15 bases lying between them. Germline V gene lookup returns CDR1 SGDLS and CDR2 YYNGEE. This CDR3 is CASSPTGRLYEQYF. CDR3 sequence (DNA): TGTGCCAGCAGCCCCACAGGACGGTTGTACGAGCAGTACTTC.

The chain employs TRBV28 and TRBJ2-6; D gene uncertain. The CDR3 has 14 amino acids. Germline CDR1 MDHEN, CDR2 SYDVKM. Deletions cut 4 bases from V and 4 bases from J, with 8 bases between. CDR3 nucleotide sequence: TGTGCCAGCAGTTCGGAAGTGGGGGCCAACGTCCTGACTTTC. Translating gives CASSSEVGANVLTF.

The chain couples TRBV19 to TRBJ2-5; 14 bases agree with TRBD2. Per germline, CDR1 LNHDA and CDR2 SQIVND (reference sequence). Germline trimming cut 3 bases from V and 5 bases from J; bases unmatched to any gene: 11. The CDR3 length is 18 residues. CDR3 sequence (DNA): TGTGCCAGTAGTATTAATTCTGGACTAGCGGGAGGACTGGAGACCCAGTACTTC. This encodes CASSINSGLAGGLETQYF. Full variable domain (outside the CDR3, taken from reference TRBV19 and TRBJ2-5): DGGITQSPKYLFRKEGQNVTLSCEQNLNHDAMYWYRQDPGQGLRLIYYSQIVNDFQKGDIAEGYSVSREKKESFPLTVTSAQKNPTAFYLCASSINSGLAGGLETQYFGPGTRLLVL.

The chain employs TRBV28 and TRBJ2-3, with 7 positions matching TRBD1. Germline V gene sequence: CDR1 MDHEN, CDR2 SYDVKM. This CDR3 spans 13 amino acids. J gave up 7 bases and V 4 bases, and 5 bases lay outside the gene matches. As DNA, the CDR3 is TGTGCCAGCAGTTCGGGACAGTCGAATACGCAGTATTTT. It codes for CASSSGQSNTQYF.

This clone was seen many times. CDR3 bases: TGCGCCAGCAGGTCCCTTGTAGGAAACACCATATATTTT. Its translation: CASRSLVGNTIYF. This chain uses TRBV5-1 with TRBJ1-3; D unresolved. Germline values: CDR1 SGHRS, CDR2 YFSETQ. The CDR3 contains 13 residues. Trimming removed 5 bases from V and 4 bases from J, with 10 bases in between.

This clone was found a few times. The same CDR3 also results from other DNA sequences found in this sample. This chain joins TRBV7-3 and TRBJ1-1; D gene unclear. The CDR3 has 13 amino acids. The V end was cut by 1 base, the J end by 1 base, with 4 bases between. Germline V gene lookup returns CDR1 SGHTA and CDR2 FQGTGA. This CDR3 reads CASSLSENTEAFF. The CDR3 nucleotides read TGTGCCAGCAGCTTAAGTGAGAACACTGAAGCTTTCTTT.

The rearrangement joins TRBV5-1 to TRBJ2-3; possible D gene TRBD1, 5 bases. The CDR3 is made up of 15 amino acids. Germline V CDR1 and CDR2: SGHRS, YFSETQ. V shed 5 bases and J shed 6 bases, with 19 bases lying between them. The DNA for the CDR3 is TGCGCCAGCAGTTTACAGGAAAGGATGACGGATACGCAGTATTTT. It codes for CASSLQERMTDTQYF.

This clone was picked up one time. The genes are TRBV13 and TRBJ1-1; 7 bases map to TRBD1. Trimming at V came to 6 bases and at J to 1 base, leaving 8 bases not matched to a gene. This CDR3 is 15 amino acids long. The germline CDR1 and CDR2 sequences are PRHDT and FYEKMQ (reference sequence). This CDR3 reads CASRALRQGNTEAFF. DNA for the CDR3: TGTGCCAGCAGGGCCTTGAGACAGGGGAACACTGAAGCTTTCTTT.

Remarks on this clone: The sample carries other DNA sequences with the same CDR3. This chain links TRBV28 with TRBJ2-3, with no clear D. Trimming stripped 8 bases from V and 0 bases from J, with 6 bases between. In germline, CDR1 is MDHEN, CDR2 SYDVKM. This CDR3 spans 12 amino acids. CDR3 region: CASRGSTDTQYF. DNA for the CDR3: TGTGCCAGCCGAGGCAGCACAGATACGCAGTATTTT.

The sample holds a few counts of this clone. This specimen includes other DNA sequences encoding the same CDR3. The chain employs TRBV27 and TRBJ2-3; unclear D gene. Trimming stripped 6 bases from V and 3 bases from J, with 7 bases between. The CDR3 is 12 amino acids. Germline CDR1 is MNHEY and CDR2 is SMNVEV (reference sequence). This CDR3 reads CASRGSTDTQYF. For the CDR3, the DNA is TGTGCCAGCAGGGGATCTACAGATACGCAGTATTTT.

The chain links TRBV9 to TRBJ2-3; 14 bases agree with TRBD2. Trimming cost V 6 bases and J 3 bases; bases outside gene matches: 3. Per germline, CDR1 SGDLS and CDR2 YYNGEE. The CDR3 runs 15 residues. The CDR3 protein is CASTGTSGSTDTQYF. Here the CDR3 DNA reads TGTGCCAGCACCGGGACTAGCGGGAGTACAGATACGCAGTATTTT.

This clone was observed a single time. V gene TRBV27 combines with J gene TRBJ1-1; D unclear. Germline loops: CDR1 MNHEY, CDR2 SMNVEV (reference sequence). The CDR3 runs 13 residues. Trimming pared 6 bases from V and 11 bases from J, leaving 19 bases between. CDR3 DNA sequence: TGTGCCAGCAGCCCGAGGAGAGGGATCTACGCTTTCTTT. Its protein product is CASSPRRGIYAFF.

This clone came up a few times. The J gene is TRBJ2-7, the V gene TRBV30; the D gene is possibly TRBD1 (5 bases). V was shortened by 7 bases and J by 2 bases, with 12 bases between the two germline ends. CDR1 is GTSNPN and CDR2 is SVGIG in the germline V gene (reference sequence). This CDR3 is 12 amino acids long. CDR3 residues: CASLTDTYEQYF. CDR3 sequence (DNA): TGTGCCTCACTGACAGATACCTACGAGCAGTACTTC.